This T cell receptor (beta chain) was captured by sequencing in a study of T cell repertoires in cytomegalovirus infection. Study context: Through public TCR beta signatures, both CMV infection and matching HLA type were indicated.

The CDR3 loop spans 12 amino acids. J lost 16 bases, V lost 6 bases, and 12 bases had no gene match. Notes on the study in general: In two of eight donors, the top clonotype was HLA-C-restricted CMV-specific. Frequencies of public TCR beta families were cumulated, and this identified carriers of CMV plus the relevant HLA.

TCRdb recomputed calls from the reads with MiXCR, one row per CDR3 protein. The sample shows roughly 630,000 distinct CDR3 sequences, roughly 26% of them seen only once. This clonotype has ten or more counts. No antigen is known for it. What was sequenced was CD8+ T cells from PBMCs. The V and J genes are TRBV12-3 or TRBV12-4 and TRBJ2-4; 7 bases are a match to TRBD1. This TCR derives from a human donor in good health (CMV status not recorded). Some clones in this sample may be carry-over from other donors' samples. The CDR3 DNA sequence: TGTGCCAGCAGCTCCGGCTCCGGGACAGTCTACTTC. Translating it yields CASSSGSGTVYF.